This T cell receptor beta chain was sequenced for a study of CD8 T cells in ankylosing spondylitis listed by TCRdb under 2017. As for the study more broadly: To find TCR variants linked to disease, the study profiled T cell receptor beta repertoires in ankylosing spondylitis patients and healthy donors. The whole study cohort included over a hundred healthy donors and about two dozen ankylosing spondylitis patients. Peripheral blood samples were taken, and synovial fluid was additionally collected from ankylosing spondylitis patients. Overall results and qualifications from the work: The disease-linked clones showed a CD8+ phenotype and occurred at relatively low frequencies in peripheral blood. A TCR beta motif of several highly homologous amino acid variants appeared characteristic of blood from ankylosing spondylitis patients. Significant enrichment of the disease-linked clones was reported in matched synovial fluid samples from ankylosing spondylitis patients. Some motif variants were previously reported in synovial fluid and blood of reactive arthritis patients, suggesting common disease-initiation mechanisms.

Instrument on record: Illumina HiSeq 2500. Quantitative 5'-RACE with molecular barcodes was used to prepare TCR beta libraries. The authors' analysis ran thus. To identify disease-linked TCR variants, a new computational method was used, one built on a probabilistic model of VDJ rearrangement. Using fastp at Q25 and MiXCR, TCRdb reprocessed the public reads and kept productive beta chains. CDR3 protein duplicates are merged, each entry listing the most common genes and DNA. For this entry, the V and J calls and clone size follow TCRdb and not the study's own pipeline. Here the sample has some 330,000 distinct CDR3 sequences; under 8.5% occur a single time. The ten largest account for more than 12% of the sample. This clonotype was seen more than once but under ten times. It lacks a known antigen. No base quality information exists; no much larger clone differs at one position. The V end gives up 4 bases and the J end 4 bases, leaving 7 bases in the junction not matched to a gene. CDR3 length: 16 amino acids, cysteine to phenylalanine. The retained sequence is limited to the CDR3, 48 bases, with the frame set at the first base. The germline V gene sets CDR1 to SNHLY and CDR2 to FYNNEI.

Rearrangement joined TRBV2 to TRBJ2-7; TRBD2 matches 13 bases in the middle. Sequencing used blood, either unsorted or a sorted T cell fraction (not recorded which). The clonotype was recovered from a male donor with ankylosing spondylitis. The nucleotide sequence reads TGTGCCAGCAGTGGGATACTAGCGGGAGGGCCTTACGAGCAGTACTTC. This gives the protein CASSGILAGGPYEQYF.